Listed below are T cell receptor beta chains from one sample, sequenced in a study of early T cells in non-severe SARS-CoV-2 infection. TCRdb redid the calling of the 5' RACE reads with MiXCR, one entry per CDR3 protein. In the table there are tens of thousands of distinct CDR3 sequences, 3.5% to 5.5% of which are singletons. The material was whole blood, obtained at baseline. These receptors originate from an adult who was a healthcare worker with PCR-confirmed SARS-CoV-2 infection or an uninfected control (not recorded which). Both conserved end residues are part of each CDR3. The D gene is left open where the match is weak. Size is stated for part of the rows, as once, few or many counts, or as a class when the clone is expanded.

TRBV6-2/TRBV6-3	-	-	TRBJ2-2	CASSSTVSTGELFF	TGTGCCAGCAGTTCGACAGTTTCCACCGGGGAGCTGTTTTTT
TRBV27	many	-	TRBJ2-3	CASTPSPYTDTQYF	TGTGCCAGCACCCCTTCCCCTTACACAGATACGCAGTATTTT
TRBV6-2/TRBV6-3	many	-	TRBJ2-1	CASSREVTDNEQFF	TGTGCCAGCAGTAGGGAGGTCACCGACAATGAGCAGTTCTTC
TRBV14	many	-	TRBJ2-2	CASSQSTDTGELFF	TGTGCCAGCAGCCAATCTACGGACACCGGGGAGCTGTTTTTT
TRBV7-6	few	TRBD1	TRBJ2-7	CASSPPAGGHEQYF	TGTGCCAGCAGCCCCCCGGCAGGGGGCCACGAGCAGTACTTC
TRBV12-3/TRBV12-4	many	-	TRBJ2-4	CASSPSNIQYF	TGTGCCAGCAGCCCTTCAAACATTCAGTACTTC
TRBV11-3	few	TRBD1	TRBJ1-4	CASSLGSSLVDRANEKLFF	TGTGCCAGCAGCTTGGGCTCATCTTTAGTAGACAGGGCCAATGAAAAACTGTTTTTT
TRBV7-2	many	-	TRBJ2-7	CASSEFDRRIYEQYF	TGTGCCAGCAGCGAATTCGACAGGCGAATTTACGAGCAGTACTTC
TRBV19	many	-	TRBJ1-3	CASSIVGTPTGNTIYF	TGTGCCAGTAGTATAGTTGGGACGCCAACTGGAAACACCATATATTTT
TRBV6-5	many	-	TRBJ2-5	CASRTQGSSQETQYF	TGTGCCAGCAGGACACAGGGTTCGAGCCAAGAGACCCAGTACTTC
TRBV6-5	many	-	TRBJ2-1	CASSYVKGEVDEQFF	TGTGCCAGCAGTTACGTAAAGGGAGAGGTGGATGAGCAGTTCTTC
TRBV12-3/TRBV12-4	many	TRBD1	TRBJ1-4	CASSFGQGGTNEKLFF	TGTGCCAGCAGTTTCGGACAGGGGGGAACTAATGAAAAACTGTTTTTT
TRBV9	few	-	TRBJ1-6	CASGSPLHF	TGTGCCAGCGGTTCACCCCTCCACTTT
TRBV6-1	many	-	TRBJ2-3	CASSALQTADTQYF	TGTGCCAGCAGTGCCTTACAGACCGCAGATACGCAGTATTTT
TRBV20-1	once	TRBD2	TRBJ2-7	CSVHGTSGIYEQYF	TGCAGCGTACACGGGACTAGCGGTATCTACGAGCAGTACTTC
TRBV12-3/TRBV12-4	many	-	TRBJ1-2	CASSAGGFYGYTF	TGTGCCAGCAGTGCCGGGGGTTTTTATGGCTACACCTTC
TRBV20-1	many	TRBD1	TRBJ2-3	CSAPGQGSDTQYF	TGCAGTGCCCCCGGACAGGGGTCGGATACGCAGTATTTT
TRBV25-1	-	TRBD1	TRBJ2-1	CASSTGTGVINEQFF	TGTGCCAGCAGCACCGGGACAGGGGTCATCAATGAGCAGTTCTTC
TRBV7-8	many	-	TRBJ2-5	CASTSGETQYF	TGTGCCAGCACCTCCGGGGAGACCCAGTACTTC
TRBV27	many	-	TRBJ1-1	CASSSLDRGNTEAFF	TGTGCCAGCAGTTCCCTAGACCGGGGAAACACTGAAGCTTTCTTT
TRBV20-1	many	-	TRBJ2-3	CSRGFGNTQYF	TGCAGTCGAGGGTTCGGGAATACGCAGTATTTT
TRBV6-5	many	TRBD1	TRBJ2-6	CASRGQGRAGANVLTF	TGTGCCAGCAGGGGACAGGGAAGAGCTGGGGCCAACGTCCTGACTTTC
TRBV11-2	many	-	TRBJ2-7	CASSELAAFYEQYF	TGTGCCAGCAGCGAGCTGGCAGCCTTCTACGAGCAGTACTTC
TRBV5-4	many	TRBD1	TRBJ2-7	CASSDRGLYEQYF	TGTGCCAGTTCGGACAGGGGACTCTACGAGCAGTACTTC
TRBV3-1	many	-	TRBJ2-1	CASSLVSSYNEQFF	TGTGCCAGCAGCCTAGTAAGCTCCTACAATGAGCAGTTCTTC
TRBV7-3	few	-	TRBJ1-1	CASSLFAGSEAFF	TGTGCCAGCAGCCTCTTCGCGGGAAGTGAAGCTTTCTTT
TRBV6-5	few	-	TRBJ2-1	CASSYEAAYPYNEQFF	TGTGCCAGCAGTTACGAGGCGGCGTACCCCTACAATGAGCAGTTCTTC
TRBV7-6	few	-	TRBJ2-3	CASSLSPTPEDTQYF	TGTGCCAGCAGCTTATCGCCTACCCCCGAAGATACGCAGTATTTT
TRBV9	many	-	TRBJ1-4	CASSGRGGNEKLFF	TGTGCCAGCAGCGGGAGAGGCGGAAACGAAAAACTGTTTTTT
TRBV9	many	-	TRBJ1-1	CASSVEGRSGTEAFF	TGTGCCAGCAGCGTAGAGGGGCGTAGCGGCACTGAAGCTTTCTTT
TRBV12-3/TRBV12-4	many	-	TRBJ2-1	CASSLGFQWEQFF	TGTGCCAGCAGTTTGGGGTTCCAGTGGGAGCAGTTCTTC
TRBV20-1	many	TRBD2	TRBJ2-5	CSTLTGREAQETQYF	TGCAGTACACTGACTGGGCGGGAGGCACAGGAGACCCAGTACTTC
TRBV5-6	-	-	TRBJ1-1	CASTQTGRTEAFF	TGTGCCAGCACTCAAACGGGGCGCACTGAAGCTTTCTTT
TRBV11-2	many	-	TRBJ2-5	CASRGPAREETQYF	TGTGCCAGCCGCGGCCCGGCACGGGAAGAGACCCAGTACTTC
TRBV20-1	many	-	TRBJ1-1	CSARDLNTEAFF	TGCAGTGCTAGAGATCTGAACACTGAAGCTTTCTTT
TRBV6-1	many	-	TRBJ1-5	CASSRERDNQPQHF	TGTGCCAGCAGCAGGGAGAGGGACAATCAGCCCCAGCATTTT
TRBV11-2	many	-	TRBJ2-7	CASSLATGNSYEQYF	TGTGCCAGCAGCTTAGCAACCGGCAACTCCTACGAGCAGTACTTC
TRBV5-4	many	-	TRBJ1-1	CASSFFGVNTEAFF	TGTGCCAGCAGCTTTTTCGGGGTGAACACTGAAGCTTTCTTT
TRBV6-1	many	-	TRBJ1-2	CASSEGSYGYTF	TGTGCCAGCAGTGAAGGCAGCTATGGCTACACCTTC
TRBV5-5	many	-	TRBJ1-1	CASTLDLNTEAFF	TGTGCCAGCACCCTGGACCTGAACACTGAAGCTTTCTTT
TRBV10-3	many	-	TRBJ2-1	CAISELPRGGDYNEQFF	TGTGCCATCAGTGAGTTGCCTAGGGGGGGTGACTACAATGAGCAGTTCTTC
TRBV7-8	many	-	TRBJ2-1	CASSPWTESSYNEQFF	TGTGCCAGCAGCCCCTGGACAGAGAGCTCCTACAATGAGCAGTTCTTC
TRBV3-2	few	-	TRBJ2-7	CASSQEPSGATYEQYF	TGTGCCAGCAGCCAAGAACCTAGCGGGGCAACCTACGAGCAGTACTTC
TRBV5-1	many	TRBD1	TRBJ2-1	CASRQGVNEQFF	TGCGCCAGCCGACAGGGGGTCAATGAGCAGTTCTTC
TRBV2	many	-	TRBJ2-1	CASSVRPRGSYNEQFF	TGTGCCAGCAGTGTCCGACCTCGTGGCTCCTACAATGAGCAGTTCTTC
TRBV7-2	-	-	TRBJ2-5	CASSLDSLRQETQYF	TGTGCCAGCAGCTTAGACAGTCTTCGACAAGAGACCCAGTACTTC
TRBV20-1	many	-	TRBJ2-1	CSARDITSPYNEQFF	TGCAGTGCTAGAGATATTACTAGCCCGTACAATGAGCAGTTCTTC
TRBV2	few	-	TRBJ2-3	CASSERPPSTDTQYF	TGTGCCAGCAGTGAACGTCCCCCTAGCACAGATACGCAGTATTTT
TRBV30	many	-	TRBJ2-1	CAWSGASDLTDEQFF	TGTGCCTGGAGTGGGGCCAGCGACTTGACAGATGAGCAGTTCTTC
TRBV6-1	many	TRBD1	TRBJ2-1	CASSPGLTGTYNEQFF	TGTGCCAGCTCCCCCGGCTTGACAGGGACCTACAATGAGCAGTTCTTC
TRBV3-1	many	TRBD1	TRBJ1-1	CASSQEDRGAFF	TGTGCCAGCAGCCAAGAGGACAGGGGAGCTTTCTTT
TRBV12-3/TRBV12-4	many	-	TRBJ1-1	CASSPRQGTEAFF	TGTGCCAGCAGCCCCCGGCAGGGCACTGAAGCTTTCTTT
TRBV5-4	many	TRBD1	TRBJ2-7	CASSGRTGYEQYF	TGTGCCAGCAGCGGAAGGACAGGCTACGAGCAGTACTTC